The 19 T cell receptor beta chains in this list originate from one sample, sequenced in a study of spatial heterogeneity in lung cancer. Time point: sample taken at primary tumor resection. No antigens are known for them. The study, taken as a whole, reports: One measure, the expanded intratumoral alpha and beta TCR count, tracked tumor mutation counts.

One entry per CDR3 protein, called by TCRdb with MiXCR from the 5' RACE reads. Among about 20,000 distinct CDR3 sequences listed, over 2.5% were seen once. The source material was lung tumor tissue, sampled at surgery. These receptors all come from a male donor with early-stage non-small cell lung cancer.

This clonotype was recorded at least ten times. The gene calls are TRBV4-1 and TRBJ2-5; no firm D call. Trimming pared 1 base from V and 3 bases from J, leaving 15 bases between. The CDR3 is 16 amino acids. CDR1 and CDR2 (germline): MGHRA, YSYEKL. Here the CDR3 reads CASSQGGGVGEETQYF. In DNA form, the CDR3 reads TGCGCCAGCAGCCAAGGAGGTGGGGTTGGTGAAGAGACCCAGTACTTC.

This chain connects TRBV11-3 to TRBJ1-1, with D maybe TRBD1 (5 bases). V dropped 1 base and J dropped 7 bases, with 19 bases sitting between them. Germline CDR1 SGHNT, CDR2 YENEEA. There are 16 residues in the CDR3. The DNA of the CDR3 is TGTGCCAGCAGCTTAGTCCAGGGTATAATTGGTAGTGAAGCTTTCTTT. Residues: CASSLVQGIIGSEAFF.

This clonotype has ten or more counts. The rearrangement uses TRBV10-2 and TRBJ2-2, with a weak D call TRBD1 (6 bases). Germline-derived CDR1 and CDR2 are WSHSY and SAAADI. The CDR3 has 15 residues. Deletions cut 7 bases from V and 1 base from J, with 13 bases between. CDR3 sequence: CASKKDRLNTGELFF. The CDR3 DNA reads as TGCGCCAGCAAGAAAGACAGGTTGAACACCGGGGAGCTGTTTTTT.

This clonotype showed up many times. The chain carries TRBV6-2 or TRBV6-3 and TRBJ1-1; the match to TRBD1 covers 7 bases. The germline CDR1 and CDR2 sequences are MNHEY and SVGEGT. The CDR3 extends over 15 amino acids. The V segment lost 7 bases and the J segment 6 bases; nucleotides outside the gene matches: 14. DNA for the CDR3: TGTGCCAGCACCTTGACCCCGACAGGGCTCTCTGAAGCTTTCTTT. It translates to CASTLTPTGLSEAFF.

This clonotype has a count of ten or more. This sequence joins TRBV7-8 and TRBJ2-3; a possible D gene is TRBD2 (6 bases). Trimming took off 2 bases at V and 0 bases at J, with 12 bases between the two ends. This CDR3 spans 16 amino acids. Germline assignment: CDR1 SGHVS and CDR2 FQNEAQ. CDR3 region: CASSLYLAVSTDTQYF. The CDR3 bases are TGTGCCAGCAGCTTATACTTAGCGGTTAGCACAGATACGCAGTATTTT.

This clonotype showed up many times. V gene TRBV29-1 combines with J gene TRBJ2-2, with 7 positions matching TRBD1. Germline CDR1 reads SQVTM; CDR2 reads ANQGSEA. The CDR3 sequence is 14 residues long. V gave up 5 bases and J gave up 0 bases; unmatched junction bases: 3. In DNA, the CDR3 is TGCAGCGTTCGTGACAGGGCGAACACCGGGGAGCTGTTTTTT. Encoded protein: CSVRDRANTGELFF.

This clonotype occurred many times. This chain uses TRBV10-3 with TRBJ2-1; TRBD2 might be the D (6 bases). The V gene's germline CDR1 is ENHRY and CDR2 SYGVKD. Deletions cut 6 bases from V and 7 bases from J, with 13 bases between. The CDR3 is 13 amino acids. The CDR3 reads CAISGPGRNEQFF. The CDR3 coding sequence is TGTGCCATCAGCGGCCCGGGGAGGAATGAGCAGTTCTTC.

This clonotype was recorded at least ten times. This rearrangement joins TRBV4-3 to TRBJ2-2; no reliable D call. The CDR3 contains 16 residues. The germline V and J ends were trimmed by 4 bases and 1 base, with 13 bases remaining between them. Germline CDR1 is LGHNA and CDR2 is YSLEER. The chain's CDR3 is CASSPQVDLNTGELFF. The CDR3 nucleotides read TGCGCCAGCAGCCCCCAGGTTGATTTGAACACCGGGGAGCTGTTTTTT.

This clonotype was found many times. The chain couples TRBV7-2 to TRBJ2-2, with D hard to call. Trimming shortened V by 2 bases and J by 3 bases, and 13 bases separated the two germline ends. Germline loops: CDR1 SGHTA, CDR2 FQGNSA. This CDR3 contains 16 residues. The CDR3 DNA is TGTGCCAGCAGCTTAAGGCCCATAAGGGACACCGGGGAGCTGTTTTTT. Protein sequence: CASSLRPIRDTGELFF. The full variable domain, with the rest looked up from reference TRBV7-2 and TRBJ2-2, is GAGVSQSPSNKVTEKGKDVELRCDPISGHTALYWYRQSLGQGLEFLIYFQGNSAPDKSGLPSDRFSAERTGGSVSTLTIQRTQQEDSAVYLCASSLRPIRDTGELFFGEGSRLTVL.

This clonotype qualifies as medium-sized. This chain uses TRBV19 with TRBJ2-1, with TRBD2 matching 7 bases. Germline CDR1 is LNHDA and CDR2 is SQIVND (reference sequence). The CDR3 sequence is 13 residues long. CDR3 residues: CAMGGSSYNEQFF. CDR3 DNA: TGTGCTATGGGCGGGAGCTCCTACAATGAGCAGTTCTTC.

In this sample, this clonotype turned up many times. The chain uses TRBV5-1 and TRBJ2-7; D is ambiguous. Germline CDR1 is SGHRS and CDR2 is YFSETQ. The CDR3 consists of 14 residues. Trimming shortened V by 4 bases and J by 1 base, and 12 bases separated the two germline ends. The CDR3 here is CASSPLDGSYEQYF. The CDR3 DNA reads TGCGCCAGCAGCCCGCTGGACGGATCCTACGAGCAGTACTTC.

This clonotype was observed many times. The chain joins TRBV6-6 to TRBJ2-7; 11 nucleotides align to TRBD2. Trimming took 8 bases from V and 0 from J; bases not matched to a gene: 6. CDR3 length: 15 amino acids. Germline loops: CDR1 MNHNY, CDR2 SVGAGI (reference sequence). The CDR3 nucleotides read TGTGCCAGCCGACTAGCGGGACCTAGCTCCTACGAGCAGTACTTC. Its protein product is CASRLAGPSSYEQYF.

Ten or more counts support this clonotype. The chain links TRBV7-8 to TRBJ1-2; a possible D gene is TRBD1 (6 bases). This CDR3 has 12 amino acids. CDR1 and CDR2 (germline): SGHVS, FQNEAQ. The V and J ends lost 11 bases and 5 bases respectively, with 15 bases between them. CDR3: CAVLQGGYGYTF. DNA of the CDR3: TGTGCCGTCCTACAGGGCGGTTATGGCTACACCTTC.

At least ten counts were recorded for this clonotype. The CDR3 protein is CASSYESGGSTYEQYF. As DNA, the CDR3 is TGTGCCAGCAGTTACGAGTCAGGTGGGAGTACCTACGAGCAGTACTTC. The chain employs TRBV6-2 or TRBV6-3 and TRBJ2-7; TRBD2 might be the D (5 bases). This CDR3 is 16 amino acids long. CDR1 and CDR2 (germline): MNHEY, SVGEGT. V was shortened by 2 bases and J by 2 bases, with 16 bases between the two germline ends.

This clonotype was counted ten times or more. V and J are TRBV4-1 and TRBJ2-1; D gene ambiguous. Germline CDR1 and CDR2: MGHRA and YSYEKL. The V gene lost 4 bases and the J gene lost 8 bases, with 12 bases spanning the gap. The CDR3 loop spans 13 amino acids. The CDR3 loop reads CASSRPSRDEQFF. The CDR3 coding sequence is TGCGCCAGCAGCCGTCCGAGCCGAGATGAGCAGTTCTTC.

This clonotype was recorded at least ten times. V usage is TRBV7-8 and J usage is TRBJ1-3; D unresolved. CDR3 length: 14 amino acids. Germline V lookup: CDR1 SGHVS, CDR2 FQNEAQ. Trimming pared 1 base from V and 3 bases from J, leaving 7 bases between. The CDR3 sequence is CASSLDGRGNTIYF. The CDR3 DNA reads TGTGCCAGCAGCTTAGACGGCCGTGGAAACACCATATATTTT.

This clonotype was observed at least ten times. The V call is TRBV12-3 or TRBV12-4, the J call TRBJ2-1; 12 bases line up with TRBD2. V shed 5 bases and J 7 bases; nucleotides not matched to a gene: 3. This CDR3 contains 14 residues. CDR3 nucleotide sequence: TGTGCCAGCAGTCTCGGGACTAGCGGGAATGAGCAGTTCTTC. It specifies CASSLGTSGNEQFF.

This clonotype was observed many times. This chain connects TRBV5-5 to TRBJ2-3; 11 nucleotides agree with TRBD2. Germline assignment: CDR1 SGHKS and CDR2 YYEKEE (reference sequence). The trim removed 0 bases at V and 2 bases at J, leaving 8 bases unmatched. The CDR3 covers 18 residues. CDR3 DNA: TGTGCCAGCAGCTTGGATTCGGTAGCGGGAGGGGTCACAGATACGCAGTATTTT. Residues: CASSLDSVAGGVTDTQYF.

This clonotype was counted at least ten times. The rearrangement joins TRBV7-2 to TRBJ2-5; 7 bases map to TRBD1. Germline loops: CDR1 SGHTA, CDR2 FQGNSA. The V gene end was trimmed by 0 bases and the J gene end by 5 bases; junction bases not matched to a gene: 0. This CDR3 has 13 residues. This chain's CDR3 is CASSLADRETQYF. The CDR3 region has the DNA TGTGCCAGCAGCTTAGCGGACAGGGAGACCCAGTACTTC.